The T cell receptor beta chain described here comes from a study of shared clonotypes between healthy human individuals. In the study overall: Three CD4 naive, three CD4 memory, two CD8 naive and one CD8 memory plate were used per donor.

The length of the CDR3 is 15 residues. With 4 bases clipped from V and 7 bases from J, the junction kept 11 bases outside the gene matches. Germline-derived CDR1 and CDR2 are MNHEY and SMNVEV (reference sequence). Here immunoSEQ multiplex PCR was the method, and the copy in TCRdb shows in-frame clones only, minus some. The sample holds about 1 million clones; around 74% are singletons and the top ten take 1.4%. Sample: memory CD4+ T cells sorted from blood. Subset here: CD45RA-negative fraction. This receptor was obtained from a man aged 18 to 35 in good health. V is TRBV27 and J is TRBJ2-5; 8 bases are a match to TRBD2. The CDR3 region has the DNA TGTGCCAGCAGTTCGGGGGGGCTTTCGACGGGGACCCAGTACTTC. This codes for CASSSGGLSTGTQYF.